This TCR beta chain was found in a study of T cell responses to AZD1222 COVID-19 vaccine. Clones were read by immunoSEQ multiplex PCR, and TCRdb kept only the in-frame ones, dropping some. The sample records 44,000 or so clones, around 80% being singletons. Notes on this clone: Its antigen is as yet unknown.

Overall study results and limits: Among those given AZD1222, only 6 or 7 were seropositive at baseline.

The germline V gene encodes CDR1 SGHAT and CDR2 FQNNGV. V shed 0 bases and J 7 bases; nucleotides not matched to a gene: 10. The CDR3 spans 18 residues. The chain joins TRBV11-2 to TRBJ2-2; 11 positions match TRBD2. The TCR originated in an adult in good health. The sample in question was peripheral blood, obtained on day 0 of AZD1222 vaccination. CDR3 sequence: CASSLDTSGSFLGGELFF. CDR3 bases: TGTGCCAGCAGCTTAGATACTAGCGGGAGTTTCCTGGGCGGGGAGCTGTTTTTT.